Presented here are 15 T cell receptor beta chains from one specimen sequenced in a study of tumor-infiltrating lymphocytes in glioblastoma multiforme. Three nested ARM-PCR rounds with V-beta and C-beta primers built TCRB libraries. TCRdb redid the calling of the multiplex PCR reads with MiXCR, one entry per CDR3 protein. Seen here are approximately 12,000 distinct CDR3 sequences, roughly 70% observed once, and the top ten hold around 29%. Specimen: brain tumor tissue. The receptors stem from a male donor with glioblastoma.

As to this clonotype: This CDR3 fails to terminate in the conserved phenylalanine or tryptophan, so it likely reflects a read error. V gene TRBV12-3 or TRBV12-4 combines with J gene TRBJ2-2, with D perhaps matching TRBD2 (6 bases). This CDR3 region has 13 residues. CDR3 in DNA: TGTGCCAGCAAGACCGACCTGATCGGGGGGCTGTTTTCT. This codes for CASKTDLIGGLFS.

Concerning this clonotype: Its ends do not fully match the called genes, so a read error is possible. The V call is TRBV29-1, the J call TRBJ1-6, with D possibly TRBD1 on 5 matching bases. This CDR3 region has 13 residues. The germline CDR1 and CDR2 sequences are SQVTM and ANQGSEA. CDR3 nucleotides: TGCAGCGTTGCCATTGACAGAGAATCACCCCTCTACTTT. This codes for CSVAIDRESPLYF.

Comment on this clonotype: The missing conserved phenylalanine or tryptophan at the end of this CDR3 makes a read error likely. It is unclear where the CDR3 begins or ends on the DNA, so no DNA is shown, and the CDR3 is as TCRdb lists it. The chain recombines TRBV29-1 with TRBJ2-4. Germline-derived CDR1 and CDR2 are SQVTM and ANQGSEA. The CDR3 is made up of 13 amino acids, end residues included. CDR3: CSVGVTAKNIQYS.

This clonotype was seen many times. J is TRBJ1-1 and V is TRBV6-2 or TRBV6-3, with 7 bases lining up with TRBD1. The CDR3 is 15 amino acids. Germline loops: CDR1 MNHEY, CDR2 SVGEGT. J was trimmed by 1 base and V by 10 bases; bases with no gene match: 12. Here the CDR3 reads CATAGQHIKNTEAFF. The CDR3, as DNA: TGTGCCACCGCGGGACAGCATATAAAGAACACTGAAGCTTTCTTT.

The table lists this clonotype with many counts. The CDR3 sequence: CASSPDGVNQPQHF. The CDR3 DNA is TGTGCCAGCAGCCCGGACGGGGTCAATCAGCCCCAGCATTTT. This chain connects TRBV11-1 to TRBJ1-5; D not certain. V dropped 5 bases and J dropped 3 bases, with 11 bases sitting between them. The germline CDR1 and CDR2 sequences are SGHAT and FQDESV (reference sequence). This CDR3 region has 14 residues.

This clonotype appeared many times. The DNA for the CDR3 is TGTGCCAGCAGTCGAGTGGGACAGGGTATGAACACTGAAGCTTTCTTT. Amino acid sequence: CASSRVGQGMNTEAFF. The chain has TRBV7-9 and TRBJ1-1; 9 positions match TRBD1. CDR3 size: 16 residues. The J segment lost 0 bases and the V segment lost 6 bases, leaving 8 bases of the junction unmatched. The germline CDR1 and CDR2 sequences are SEHNR and FQNEAQ (reference sequence).

This clonotype was detected many times. The CDR3 loop reads CASSLRSQGQQETQYF. CDR3 DNA sequence: TGCGCCAGCAGCTTACGGTCTCAGGGCCAACAAGAGACCCAGTACTTC. The chain has TRBV5-1 and TRBJ2-5; tentative D call: TRBD1 (5 bases). Germline V gene sequence: CDR1 SGHRS, CDR2 YFSETQ. The CDR3 runs 16 residues. Trimming shortened V by 2 bases and J by 2 bases, and 16 bases separated the two germline ends. Full variable domain (missing parts from reference TRBV5-1 and TRBJ2-5): KAGVTQTPRYLIKTRGQQVTLSCSPISGHRSVSWYQQTPGQGLQFLFEYFSETQRNKGNFPGRFSGRQFSNSRSEMNVSTLELGDSALYLCASSLRSQGQQETQYFGPGTRLLVL.

As regards this clonotype: The junction does not match germline at one end; this may be a read error. This chain joins TRBV12-3 or TRBV12-4 and TRBJ1-5; D is unclear. CDR3 length equals 11 residues. The CDR3 here is CASSGNQPQQF. The CDR3 DNA reads as TGTGCCAGCAGTGGCAATCAGCCCCAGCAATTT.

This clonotype was detected a few times. No conserved phenylalanine or tryptophan is present at the end of the CDR3, so a read error is the likely explanation. The chain combines TRBV28 with TRBJ2-3, with 9 nucleotides matching TRBD2. The junction had 7 bases not matched to a gene; V was cut back by 6 bases and J by 3 bases. This CDR3 is 15 amino acids long. Per the germline V gene, CDR1 is MDHEN and CDR2 is SYDVKM. The CDR3 DNA is TGTGCCAGCAGCCGACTAGCGGAAGGAACAGATACGCAGTATTAT. This translates into CASSRLAEGTDTQYY.

V gene TRBV11-2 combines with J gene TRBJ2-5; D unresolved. Germline lookup yields CDR1 SGHAT and CDR2 FQNNGV. Trimming stripped 0 bases from V and 6 bases from J, with 5 bases between. The CDR3 loop spans 12 amino acids. CDR3 bases: TGTGCCAGCAGCTTAGAGGGAAAGACCCAGTACTTC. Its translation is CASSLEGKTQYF.

Ten or more counts support this clonotype. The chain uses TRBV14 and TRBJ2-5, with D possibly TRBD2 on 5 matching bases. Germline V gene lookup returns CDR1 SGHDN and CDR2 FVKESK. The V gene lost 1 base and the J gene lost 7 bases, with 10 bases spanning the gap. The CDR3 runs 13 residues. The CDR3 sequence: CASSQVGELTQYF. CDR3 bases: TGTGCCAGCAGCCAAGTTGGGGAGCTGACCCAGTACTTC. Together with reference TRBV14 and TRBJ2-5, the CDR3 gives the full variable domain: EAGVTQFPSHSVIEKGQTVTLRCDPISGHDNLYWYRRVMGKEIKFLLHFVKESKQDESGMPNNRFLAERTGGTYSTLKVQPAELEDSGVYFCASSQVGELTQYFGPGTRLLVL.

This rearrangement joins TRBV29-1 to TRBJ2-3; TRBD2 aligns across 11 bases. V gave up 7 bases and J gave up 3 bases; unmatched junction bases: 9. The CDR3 is 15 amino acids. The germline V gene has CDR1 SQVTM and CDR2 ANQGSEA. CDR3 in amino acids: CSAGHSGGGTDTQYF. The CDR3 bases are TGCAGCGCAGGGCATAGCGGGGGGGGGACAGATACGCAGTATTTT.

The chain employs TRBV6-1 and TRBJ2-7; D perhaps matches TRBD1 (6 bases). Germline V gene lookup returns CDR1 MNHNS and CDR2 SASEGT. This CDR3 has 15 amino acids. CDR3 region: CARTLNRDSANEQYF. The CDR3 coding sequence is TGTGCTAGGACCCTTAACAGGGATTCGGCGAACGAGCAGTACTTC.

Details on this clonotype: A junction end diverges from the germline sequence, so it may reflect a read error. The chain carries TRBV12-3 or TRBV12-4 and TRBJ2-1; D is perhaps TRBD1 or TRBD2 (5 bases each). The CDR3 has 15 residues. The CDR3 coding sequence is TGTGCCAGCGTTACCCTGGGGGTGCAGGAGAATGAGCAGTTATTC. Protein: CASVTLGVQENEQLF.

Points on this clonotype: The junction differs from germline at one of its ends, possibly a read error. CDR3 loop: CSTRGGQGSTEAFF. CDR3 coding DNA: TGCAGTACTAGGGGGGGGCAGGGGTCCACTGAAGCTTTCTTT. The chain links TRBV20-1 to TRBJ1-1; D is possibly TRBD1 (6 bases). Per germline, CDR1 DFQATT and CDR2 SNEGSKA (reference sequence). The CDR3 loop spans 14 amino acids.